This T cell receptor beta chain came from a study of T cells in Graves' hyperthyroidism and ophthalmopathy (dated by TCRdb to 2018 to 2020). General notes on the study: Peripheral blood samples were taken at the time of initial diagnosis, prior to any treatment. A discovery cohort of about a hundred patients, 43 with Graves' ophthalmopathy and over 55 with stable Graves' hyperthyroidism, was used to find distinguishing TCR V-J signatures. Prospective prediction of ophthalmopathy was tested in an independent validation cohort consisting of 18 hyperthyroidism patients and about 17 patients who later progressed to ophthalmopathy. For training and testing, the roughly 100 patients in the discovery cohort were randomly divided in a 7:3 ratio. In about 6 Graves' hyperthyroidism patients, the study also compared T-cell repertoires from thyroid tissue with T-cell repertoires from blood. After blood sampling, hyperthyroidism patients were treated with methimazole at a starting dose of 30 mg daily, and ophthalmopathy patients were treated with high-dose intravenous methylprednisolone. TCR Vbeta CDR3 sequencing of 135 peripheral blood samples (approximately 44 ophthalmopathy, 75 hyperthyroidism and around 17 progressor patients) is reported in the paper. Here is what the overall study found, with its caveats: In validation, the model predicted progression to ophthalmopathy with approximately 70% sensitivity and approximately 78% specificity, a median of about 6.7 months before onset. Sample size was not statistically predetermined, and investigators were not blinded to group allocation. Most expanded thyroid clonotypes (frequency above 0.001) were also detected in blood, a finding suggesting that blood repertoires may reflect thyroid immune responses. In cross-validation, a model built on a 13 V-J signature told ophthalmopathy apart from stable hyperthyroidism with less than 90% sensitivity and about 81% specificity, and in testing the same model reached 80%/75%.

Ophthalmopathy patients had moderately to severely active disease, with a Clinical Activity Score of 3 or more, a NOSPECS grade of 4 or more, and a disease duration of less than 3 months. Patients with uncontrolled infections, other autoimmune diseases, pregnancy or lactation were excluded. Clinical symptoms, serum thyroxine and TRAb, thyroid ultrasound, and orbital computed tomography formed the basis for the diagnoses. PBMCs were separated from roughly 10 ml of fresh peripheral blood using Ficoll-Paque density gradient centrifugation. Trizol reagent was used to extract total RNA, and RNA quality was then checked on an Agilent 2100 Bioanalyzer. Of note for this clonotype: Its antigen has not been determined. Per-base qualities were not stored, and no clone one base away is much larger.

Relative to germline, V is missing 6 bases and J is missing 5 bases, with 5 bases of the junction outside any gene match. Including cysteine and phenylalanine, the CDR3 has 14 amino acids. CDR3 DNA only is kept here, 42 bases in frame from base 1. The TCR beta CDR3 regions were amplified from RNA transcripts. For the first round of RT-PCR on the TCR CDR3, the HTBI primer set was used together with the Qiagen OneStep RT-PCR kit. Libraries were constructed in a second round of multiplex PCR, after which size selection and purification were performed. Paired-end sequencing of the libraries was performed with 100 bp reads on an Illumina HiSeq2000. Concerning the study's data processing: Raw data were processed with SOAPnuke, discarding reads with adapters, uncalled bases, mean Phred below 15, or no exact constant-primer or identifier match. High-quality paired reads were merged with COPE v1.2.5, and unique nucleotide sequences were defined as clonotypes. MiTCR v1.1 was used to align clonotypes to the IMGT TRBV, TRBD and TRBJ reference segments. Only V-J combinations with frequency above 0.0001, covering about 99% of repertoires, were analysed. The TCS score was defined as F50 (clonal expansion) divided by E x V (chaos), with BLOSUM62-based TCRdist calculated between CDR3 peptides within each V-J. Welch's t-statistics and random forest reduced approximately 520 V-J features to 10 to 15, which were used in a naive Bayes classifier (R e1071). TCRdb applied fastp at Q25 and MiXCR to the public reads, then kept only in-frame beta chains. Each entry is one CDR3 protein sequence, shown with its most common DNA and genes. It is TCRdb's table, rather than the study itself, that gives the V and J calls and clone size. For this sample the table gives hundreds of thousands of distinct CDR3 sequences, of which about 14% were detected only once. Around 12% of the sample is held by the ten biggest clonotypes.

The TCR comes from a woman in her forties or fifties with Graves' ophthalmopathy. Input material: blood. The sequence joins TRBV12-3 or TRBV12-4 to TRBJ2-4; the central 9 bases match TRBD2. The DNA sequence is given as TGTGCCAGCAGCGCGACTAGCGGTCAAAACATTCAGTACTTC. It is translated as CASSATSGQNIQYF.